One T cell receptor beta chain is described in this entry. What antigen it recognizes has not been identified. No much larger clone is present one base from it, and per-base qualities are unavailable. This sample is part of a study of cytomegalovirus exposure and HLA in healthy donors (dated by TCRdb to about 2017). In the study overall: According to an earlier analysis of 550 to 750 of the donors, 150 million to 200 million T cells yielded approximately 120 million unique TCR beta sequences and more than 250 Gb of sequence data. An early release that covered about 640 HLA-typed donors contained approximately 300 gigabases of sequencing data and approximately 85 million unique TCR sequences. Of the 350 to 450 genotyped donors, roughly 80% were placed in the genetic ancestry cluster associated with self-reported Caucasian donors. The study aimed to test whether cataloging public T cell receptors could reveal signatures of past pathogen exposure. The T cell repertoires of some 670 subjects were profiled by immunosequencing and related to cytomegalovirus serostatus. A separate validation cohort of about 110 different subjects was used in addition to the roughly 670-subject first cohort. To predict cytomegalovirus infection status, the study combined high-throughput TCR immunosequencing, statistical association of individual TCRs with disease status, and machine learning. In a later analysis, previously published TCR beta repertoires from about 640 donors were re-analyzed and high-resolution HLA genotyping was added so that TCR occurrence patterns could be studied. Rather than drawing on any new phenotypic data, the later analysis identified candidate immune exposures from TCR beta sequences and the way those sequences occurred across donors. In an earlier analysis of around 540 of the donors, high-throughput TCR beta sequencing was used to judge whether each TCR beta V gene segment behaved as functional or pseudogenic. Donor age, sex, ethnicity and CMV serostatus were compiled together with the repertoire data. Genome-wide SNP genotypes for about three fifths of the roughly 700 donors were used in a later genetic analysis, which treated that subset as a discovery cohort. All discovery cohort repertoires had been generated on a single sequencing platform. HLA typing covered class I and class II loci at four-digit resolution. Typing coverage differed by locus: A, B, C, DRB1 and DQB1 were typed in about 629-640 donors, DQA1 in 522, DPA1 in over 600, and DPB1 in just under 490. Several DR-DQ haplotypes were handled as single units for association and clustering, since linkage in the cohort was strong. Across some 400 genotyped donors of the cohort, an average of roughly 200,000 unique TCR beta nucleotide sequences per donor were sequenced, and 15% to 20% of those sequences were non-productive.

The cohort comprised some 680 healthy bone marrow donors. At the time of sampling, all cohort members were nominally healthy, though unrecorded immune exposures were likely present. The donor was CMV seropositive and was included in the group of 289 seropositive cohort members. A peripheral blood sample was provided by each donor, and peripheral blood mononuclear cells were used for TCR beta sequencing. Genomic DNA was extracted from the blood cell samples with the Qiagen DNeasy Blood Extraction Kit. The method was the immunoSEQ multiplex PCR assay. For the multiplex PCR, a mixture combining 60 forward primers for TCR Vbeta segments and 13 reverse primers for TCR Jbeta segments was used. Amplification of the CDR3 region of rearranged TCR beta genes was performed with a multiplex PCR assay on genomic DNA. On the Illumina HiSeq System, the amplified TCR beta libraries were sequenced as 87-base-pair reads. The paper's processing steps were these. Across the roughly 700 repertoires, a later analysis counted roughly 84 million unique TCR beta chains, approximately 12 million of which were shared by at least two donors. Raw reads were error-corrected and collapsed into unique sequences by a nearest-neighbor algorithm in which closely related sequences were merged to remove PCR and sequencing errors. Alignment of CDR3 sequences to IMGT reference sequences was used to assign V, D and J gene segments. For a sequence to be retained, a match of at least six nucleotides was required to both a V gene segment and a J gene segment. A rearrangement counted as productive if the CDR3 had no stop codons and remained in frame with V and J, and every other rearrangement counted as non-productive. CDR3 was defined according to IMGT convention as the region running from the second conserved V-encoded cysteine to the conserved J-encoded phenylalanine. Sequences without an unambiguous match to a single V gene segment were excluded from the earlier analysis of 450 to 750 of the donors. In an earlier analysis of 450 to 700 of the donors, V segments were called functional above 56.7% productive rearrangements and were called segregating when the between-donor standard deviation exceeded 5%. To diagnose cytomegalovirus status from the catalog of TCR beta chain sequences, a statistical classification framework was built. In a later analysis, TCR nucleotide sequences were compared against IMGT/GENE-DB human TR gene sequences so that V and J genes could be assigned. Using the TCRdist pipeline, a later analysis assigned CDR3 sequences along with most-parsimonious VDJ recombination scenarios. In a later analysis, each TCR beta chain was defined by its CDR3 amino acid sequence together with its V-gene family, and reads without a unique V-gene family were excluded. To address suspected cross-contamination and a sequencing artifact, a later analysis removed approximately 600 highly shared, low-generation-probability nucleotide sequences. For each public chain, a later analysis derived a clonal expansion index from normalized ranks of inferred template counts within each repertoire. In a later analysis, generation probabilities were computed with a VDJ recombination model fitted to out-of-frame rearrangements, and the resulting probabilities were checked against IGoR. A later analysis scored TCR-TCR, TCR-HLA and TCR-CMV co-occurrence with hypergeometric tests, applying a repertoire-size bias correction to TCR pairs. To estimate false discovery rates, a later analysis permuted the HLA or CMV assignments 20 times. In a later analysis, co-occurring TCRs were grouped using DBSCAN, and TCRdist sequence similarity was added for clustering within HLA-allele-positive subsets. Co-occurrence clustering excluded repertoires with fewer than 30,000 or more than 120,000 public chains, plus five with anomalous nucleotide sharing. The table comes from immuneACCESS by way of TCRdb, which keeps in-frame sequences with V and J called. Part of the clones is missing from these tables; in studies checked, under half for an unresolved V gene and the rest for unknown reasons. Clone size and V and J calls were adopted from that table, with D and trimming inferred from the DNA. In this sample the table shows roughly 78,000 clones, roughly 60% of which occur a single time. The top ten clones comprise approximately 5.4% of the sample.

V is trimmed back by 2 bases and J by 6 bases, and the junction contains 13 bases that no gene match accounts for. Looking up the germline V gene (reference sequence) yields CDR1 PRHDT and CDR2 FYEKMQ. Reading from cysteine to phenylalanine, the CDR3 counts 17 amino acids. The read is trimmed to its CDR3 DNA, 51 bases read in frame from base 1. Study-wide findings and limitations: A group of highly shared sequence variants was considered likely to be a technical artifact of the sequencing pipeline. The cohort was sequenced for TCR beta chains only, and without alpha or paired-chain data the features that could be detected were limited. Compared with equally common non-associated chains, HLA-associated TCR beta chains in a later analysis were more clonally expanded and had lower generation probabilities. A further reported finding was that TCR beta sequences accurately predicted the HLA-A and HLA-B alleles for most subjects in the first cohort. Compared with the approximately 710-donor mean, donors in an Asian-associated ancestry cluster had fewer N-insertions in productive TCRs, according to a later genetic analysis. Because counts were too low, fewer than 20 rarely observed V segments, including chromosome 9 orphons, were excluded from the earlier analysis of under 650 of the donors. According to a later analysis, parvovirus B19, influenza, CMV and Epstein-Barr virus appeared linked to several top co-occurrence clusters. In vitro tests confirmed that a few of the cytomegalovirus-associated TCR beta chains recognize cytomegalovirus antigens. The classifier was reported to diagnose cytomegalovirus status with high specificity and sensitivity in both the original and validation cohorts. In an earlier analysis of some 500 of the donors, most TCR beta V segments were observed in productive rearrangements about 90% or about 30% of the time, broadly matching IMGT annotations. For the cohort, immune exposure information was limited to CMV serostatus. Some IMGT-functional V segments, including TRBV6-2 and TRBV6-3, could not be told apart with the 87-base-pair reads, so those segments were excluded. Correlated functional status among segregating V segments might be attributable to linkage disequilibrium, but an unknown experimental factor could not be ruled out. While some public TCRs were present in many individuals, most TCR sequences turned up only very rarely across donors. The study listed 150 to 200 TCR beta chains as associated with cytomegalovirus. A later analysis associated about 17,000 TCR beta sequences with specific HLA alleles at a false discovery rate of 0.05. It was suggested by the authors that the approach could potentially be generalized to other disease states and immunological phenotypes. HLA typing was unavailable for some donors at each locus, so association tests used only the typed subset. Presence/absence analyses assumed roughly uniform sequencing depth across donors, an assumption that may not hold. An association between a missense DCLRE1C variant and V-gene and J-gene trimming of TCR beta chains was found in a later genetic analysis and replicated in an independent cohort. In a later analysis, most CMV-associated TCR beta chains were found to appear HLA-restricted, with HLA associations seemingly driven largely by CMV exposure. In a later analysis, the rate of TCR association differed among HLA loci, with DRB1 alleles having the most associated TCRs and HLA-C alleles having the fewest. When HLA alleles, especially DR and DQ, strongly co-occurred, TCR associations were difficult to assign to individual alleles.

What was sequenced was PBMCs. The TCR comes from a man between 25 and 39 years old in good health and CMV-seropositive. The rearranged segments are TRBV13 and TRBJ1-5; 7 bases in the middle match TRBD1. CDR3 sequence: CASSLRQGARTGQPQHF. The nucleotide sequence reads TGTGCCAGCAGCTTAAGGCAGGGTGCGAGGACAGGTCAGCCCCAGCATTTT.